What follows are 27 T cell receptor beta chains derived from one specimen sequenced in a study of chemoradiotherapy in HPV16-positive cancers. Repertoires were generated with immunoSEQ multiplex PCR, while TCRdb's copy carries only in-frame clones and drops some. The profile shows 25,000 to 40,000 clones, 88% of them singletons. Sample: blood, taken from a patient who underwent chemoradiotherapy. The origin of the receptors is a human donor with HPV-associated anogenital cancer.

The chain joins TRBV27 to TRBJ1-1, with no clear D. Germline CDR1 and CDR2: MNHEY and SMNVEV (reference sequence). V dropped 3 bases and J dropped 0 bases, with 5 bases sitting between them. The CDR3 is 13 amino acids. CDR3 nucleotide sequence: TGTGCCAGCAGTTTTAGGGTGAACACTGAAGCTTTCTTT. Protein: CASSFRVNTEAFF.

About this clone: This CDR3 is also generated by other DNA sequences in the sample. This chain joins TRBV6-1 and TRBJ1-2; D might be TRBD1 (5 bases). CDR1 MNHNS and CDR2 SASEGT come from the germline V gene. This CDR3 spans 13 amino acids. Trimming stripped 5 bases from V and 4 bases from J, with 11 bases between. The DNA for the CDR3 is TGTGCCAGCAGTCGTAGGGGCGGCTATGGCTACACCTTC. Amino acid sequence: CASSRRGGYGYTF.

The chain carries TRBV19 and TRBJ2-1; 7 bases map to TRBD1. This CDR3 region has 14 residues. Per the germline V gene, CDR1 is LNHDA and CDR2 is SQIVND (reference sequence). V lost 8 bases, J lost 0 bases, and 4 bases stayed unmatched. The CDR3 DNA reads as TGTGCCAGTTCTAGGGACAGCTCCTACAATGAGCAGTTCTTC. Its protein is CASSRDSSYNEQFF.

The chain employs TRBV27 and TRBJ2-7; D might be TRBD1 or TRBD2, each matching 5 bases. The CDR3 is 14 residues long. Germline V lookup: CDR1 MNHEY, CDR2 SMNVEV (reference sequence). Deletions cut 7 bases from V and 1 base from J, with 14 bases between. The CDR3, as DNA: TGTGCCAGCACTCCCGGTGGGGGTTCCTACGAGCAGTACTTC. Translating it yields CASTPGGGSYEQYF.

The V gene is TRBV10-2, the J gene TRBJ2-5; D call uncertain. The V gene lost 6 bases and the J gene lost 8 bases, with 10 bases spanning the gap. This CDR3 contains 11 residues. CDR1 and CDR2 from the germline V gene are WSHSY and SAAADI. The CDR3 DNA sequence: TGCGCCAGCAGGGTGGGTGAAACCCAGTACTTC. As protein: CASRVGETQYF.

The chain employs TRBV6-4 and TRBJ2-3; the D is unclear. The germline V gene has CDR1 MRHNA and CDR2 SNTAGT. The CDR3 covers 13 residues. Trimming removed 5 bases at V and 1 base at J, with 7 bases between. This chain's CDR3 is CASSNDRTDTQYF. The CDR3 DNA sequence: TGTGCCAGCAGTAACGACCGCACAGATACGCAGTATTTT.

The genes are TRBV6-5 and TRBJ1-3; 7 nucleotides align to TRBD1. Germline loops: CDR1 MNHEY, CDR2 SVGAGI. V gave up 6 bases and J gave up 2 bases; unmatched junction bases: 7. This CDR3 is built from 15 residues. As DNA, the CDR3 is TGTGCCAGCAGCCGACAGGGTCAGACTGGAAACACCATATATTTT. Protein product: CASSRQGQTGNTIYF.

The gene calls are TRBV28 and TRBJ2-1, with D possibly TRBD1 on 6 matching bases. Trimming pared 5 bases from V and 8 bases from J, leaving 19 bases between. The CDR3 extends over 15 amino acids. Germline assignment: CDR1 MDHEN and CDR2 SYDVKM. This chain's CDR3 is CASSVSPTGSDEQFF. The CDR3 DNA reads TGTGCCAGCAGTGTATCCCCGACAGGTAGTGATGAGCAGTTCTTC.

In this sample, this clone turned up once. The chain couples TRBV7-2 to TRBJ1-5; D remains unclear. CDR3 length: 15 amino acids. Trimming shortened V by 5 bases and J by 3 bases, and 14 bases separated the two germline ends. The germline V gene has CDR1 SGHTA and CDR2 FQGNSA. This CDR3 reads CASSPRRSNNQPQHF. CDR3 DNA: TGTGCCAGCAGCCCCCGAAGGTCCAACAATCAGCCCCAGCATTTT.

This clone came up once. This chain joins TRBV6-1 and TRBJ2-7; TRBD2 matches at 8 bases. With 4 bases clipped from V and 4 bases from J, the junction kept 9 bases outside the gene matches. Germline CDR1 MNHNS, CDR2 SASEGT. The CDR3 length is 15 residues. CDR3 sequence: CASSGLSGGVYEQYF. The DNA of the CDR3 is TGTGCCAGCAGTGGCCTTTCGGGGGGGGTTTACGAGCAGTACTTC.

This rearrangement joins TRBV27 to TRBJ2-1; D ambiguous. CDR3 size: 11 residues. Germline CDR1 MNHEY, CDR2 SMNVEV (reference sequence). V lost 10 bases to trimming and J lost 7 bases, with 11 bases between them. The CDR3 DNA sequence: TGTGCCACAAGTTTAGGGAATGAGCAGTTCTTC. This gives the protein CATSLGNEQFF.

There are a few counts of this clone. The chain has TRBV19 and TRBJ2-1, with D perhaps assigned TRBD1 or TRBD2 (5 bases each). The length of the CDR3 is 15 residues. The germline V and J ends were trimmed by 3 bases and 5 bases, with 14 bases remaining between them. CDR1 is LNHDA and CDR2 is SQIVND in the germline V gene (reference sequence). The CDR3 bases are TGTGCCAGTAGTATTAGGGGACCAAATAACAATGAGCAGTTCTTC. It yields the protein CASSIRGPNNNEQFF.

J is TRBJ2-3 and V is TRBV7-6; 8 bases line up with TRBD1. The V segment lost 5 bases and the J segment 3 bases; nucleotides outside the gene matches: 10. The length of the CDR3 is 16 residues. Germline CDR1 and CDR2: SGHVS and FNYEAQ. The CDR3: CASSTHRDRSTDTQYF. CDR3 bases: TGTGCCAGCAGCACGCACCGGGACAGGTCAACAGATACGCAGTATTTT.

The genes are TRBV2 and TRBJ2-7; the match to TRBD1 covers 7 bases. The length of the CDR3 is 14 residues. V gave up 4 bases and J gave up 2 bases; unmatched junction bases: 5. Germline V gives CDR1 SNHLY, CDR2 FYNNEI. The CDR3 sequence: CASSVTGPPYEQYF. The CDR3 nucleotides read TGTGCCAGCAGTGTGACAGGGCCCCCCTACGAGCAGTACTTC.

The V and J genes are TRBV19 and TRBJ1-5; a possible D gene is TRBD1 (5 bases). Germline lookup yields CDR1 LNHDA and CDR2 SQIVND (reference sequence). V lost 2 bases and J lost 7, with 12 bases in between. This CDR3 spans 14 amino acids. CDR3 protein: CASSIWGSGQPQHF. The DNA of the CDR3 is TGTGCCAGTAGTATATGGGGGAGCGGACAGCCCCAGCATTTT.

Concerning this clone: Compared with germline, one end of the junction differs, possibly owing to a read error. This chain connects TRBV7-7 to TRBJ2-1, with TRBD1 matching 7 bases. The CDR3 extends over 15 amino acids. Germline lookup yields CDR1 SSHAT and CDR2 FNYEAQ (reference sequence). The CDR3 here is CASSRDRVSYNEQFF. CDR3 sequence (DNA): TGTGCTAGCAGCCGAGACAGGGTCTCCTACAATGAGCAGTTCTTC.

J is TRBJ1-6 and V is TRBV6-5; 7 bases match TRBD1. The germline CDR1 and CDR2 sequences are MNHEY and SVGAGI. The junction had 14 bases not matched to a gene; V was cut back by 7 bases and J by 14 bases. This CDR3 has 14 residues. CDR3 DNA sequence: TGTGCCAGCACTGCGTGGGACAGCTCAGGCACCCTCCACTTT. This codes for CASTAWDSSGTLHF.

The CDR3 bases are TGTGCCAGCAGTTCACTCAGGGGCGGGGGCACCGGGGAGCTGTTTTTT. Its protein product is CASSSLRGGGTGELFF. The genes are TRBV28 and TRBJ2-2; D perhaps matches TRBD2 (7 bases). Looked up from germline, CDR1 is MDHEN and CDR2 is SYDVKM. Trimming took off 4 bases at V and 4 bases at J, with 16 bases between the two ends. The CDR3 has 16 amino acids.

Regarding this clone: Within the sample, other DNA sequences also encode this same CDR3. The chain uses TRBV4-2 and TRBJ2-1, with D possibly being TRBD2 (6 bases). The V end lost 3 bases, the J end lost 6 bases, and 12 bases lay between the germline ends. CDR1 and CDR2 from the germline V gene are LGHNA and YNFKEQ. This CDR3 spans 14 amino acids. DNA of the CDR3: TGTGCCAGCAGCCAGGGGCAGGAGGGCAATGAGCAGTTCTTC. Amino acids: CASSQGQEGNEQFF.

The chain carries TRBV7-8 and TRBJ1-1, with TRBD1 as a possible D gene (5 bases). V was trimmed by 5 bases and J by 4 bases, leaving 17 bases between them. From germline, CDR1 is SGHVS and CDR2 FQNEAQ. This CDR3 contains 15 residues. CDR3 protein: CASSAGPGGSTEAFF. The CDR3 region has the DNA TGTGCCAGCAGCGCGGGCCCCGGGGGATCCACTGAAGCTTTCTTT.

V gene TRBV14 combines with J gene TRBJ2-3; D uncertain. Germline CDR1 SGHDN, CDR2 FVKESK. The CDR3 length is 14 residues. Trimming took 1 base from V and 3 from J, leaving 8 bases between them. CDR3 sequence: CASSQVRRTDTQYF. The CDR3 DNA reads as TGTGCCAGCAGCCAAGTAAGACGTACAGATACGCAGTATTTT.

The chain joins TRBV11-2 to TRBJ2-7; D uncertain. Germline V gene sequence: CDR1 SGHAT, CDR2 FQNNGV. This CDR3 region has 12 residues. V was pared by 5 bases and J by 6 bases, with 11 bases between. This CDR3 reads CASSPARSEQYF. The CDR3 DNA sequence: TGTGCCAGCAGCCCAGCTAGGAGCGAGCAGTACTTC.

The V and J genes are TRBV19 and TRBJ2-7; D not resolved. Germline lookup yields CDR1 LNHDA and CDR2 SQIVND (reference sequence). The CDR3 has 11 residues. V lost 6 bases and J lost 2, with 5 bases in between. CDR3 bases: TGTGCCAGTAGAGATGCCTACGAGCAGTACTTC. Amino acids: CASRDAYEQYF.

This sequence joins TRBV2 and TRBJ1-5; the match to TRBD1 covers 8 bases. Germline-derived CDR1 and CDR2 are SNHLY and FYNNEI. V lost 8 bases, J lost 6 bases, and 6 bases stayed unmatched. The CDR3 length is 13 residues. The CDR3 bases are TGTGCCAGCCGTACAGGGGGAAGTCAGCCCCAGCATTTT. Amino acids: CASRTGGSQPQHF.

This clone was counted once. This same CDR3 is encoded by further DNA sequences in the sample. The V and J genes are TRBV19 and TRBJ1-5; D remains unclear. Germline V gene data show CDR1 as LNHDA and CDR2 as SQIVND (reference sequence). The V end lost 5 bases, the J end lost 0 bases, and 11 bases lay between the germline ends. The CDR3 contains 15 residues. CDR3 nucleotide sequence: TGTGCCAGTAGTTTGCCGGGGTATAGCAATCAGCCCCAGCATTTT. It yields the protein CASSLPGYSNQPQHF.

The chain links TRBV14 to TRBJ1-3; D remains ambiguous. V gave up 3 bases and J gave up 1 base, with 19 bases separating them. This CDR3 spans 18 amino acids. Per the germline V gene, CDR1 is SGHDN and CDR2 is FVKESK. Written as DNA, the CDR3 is TGTGCCAGCAGCCAGCCCCGGGGAGGCAGGACTTCTGGAAACACCATATATTTT. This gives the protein CASSQPRGGRTSGNTIYF.

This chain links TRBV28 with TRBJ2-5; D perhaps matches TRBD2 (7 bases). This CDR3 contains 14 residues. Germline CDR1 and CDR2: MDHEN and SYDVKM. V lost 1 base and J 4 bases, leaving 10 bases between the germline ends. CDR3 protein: CASSLSGGGETQYF. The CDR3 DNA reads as TGTGCCAGCAGTTTATCGGGGGGCGGAGAGACCCAGTACTTC.